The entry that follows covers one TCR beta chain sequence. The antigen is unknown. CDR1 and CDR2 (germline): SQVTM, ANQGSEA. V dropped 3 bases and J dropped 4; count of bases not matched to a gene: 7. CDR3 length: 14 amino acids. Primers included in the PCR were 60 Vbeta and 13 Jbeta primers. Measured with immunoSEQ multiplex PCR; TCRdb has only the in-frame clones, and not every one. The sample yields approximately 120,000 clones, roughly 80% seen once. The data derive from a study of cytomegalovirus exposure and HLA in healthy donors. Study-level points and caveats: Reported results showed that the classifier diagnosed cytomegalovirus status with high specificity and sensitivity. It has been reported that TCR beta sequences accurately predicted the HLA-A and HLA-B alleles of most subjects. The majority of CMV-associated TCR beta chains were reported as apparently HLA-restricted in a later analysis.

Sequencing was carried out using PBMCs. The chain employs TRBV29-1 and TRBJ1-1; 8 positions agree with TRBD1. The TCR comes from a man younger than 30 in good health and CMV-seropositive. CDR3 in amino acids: CSVEVRGQGTEAFF. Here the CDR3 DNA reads TGCAGCGTTGAGGTCAGGGGGCAGGGCACTGAAGCTTTCTTT.